Shown below are 18 T cell receptor beta chains from a single sample sequenced in a study of human T cells and chemical hapten exposure. In TCRdb, the RACE reads were re-called with MiXCR into one record per CDR3 protein. The repertoire holds under 130,000 distinct CDR3 sequences, with less than 40% as singletons. The time point: patch test 3, about 24 weeks after DPC sensitization. Treatment indicated: therapeutic diphenylcyclopropenone sensitization with weekly scalp DPC. The sample in question was whole blood, obtained in connection with sensitization to the hapten diphenylcyclopropenone (DPC). These receptor sequences come from a middle-aged man with alopecia areata. Some clones in this sample may be carry-over from other donors' samples.

The chain combines TRBV12-3 or TRBV12-4 with TRBJ1-4; D is uncertain. V was cut by 0 bases and J by 10 bases, with 12 bases left in between. The CDR3 spans 14 residues. In DNA form, the CDR3 reads TGTGCCAGCAGTTTAGCGCTGGTAGTAGGAAAACTGTTTTTT. Amino acid sequence: CASSLALVVGKLFF.

The rearrangement links TRBV19 to TRBJ1-5; D might be TRBD1 (6 bases). This CDR3 spans 15 amino acids. From germline, CDR1 is LNHDA and CDR2 SQIVND (reference sequence). Between the trimmed V and J ends, which lost 8 bases and 2 bases, there was a span of 16 bases. In nucleotides, the CDR3 is TGTGCCAGTGCCAAAGGGGGACCGGGCAATCAGCCCCAGCATTTT. It encodes CASAKGGPGNQPQHF.

This clonotype was found a few times. The chain recombines TRBV5-1 with TRBJ2-7; tentative D call: TRBD2 (5 bases). Germline V gene sequence: CDR1 SGHRS, CDR2 YFSETQ. V was cut by 0 bases and J by 5 bases, with 9 bases left in between. The CDR3 runs to 13 residues. The CDR3 is CASSLGGSDEQYF. The CDR3 nucleotides are TGCGCCAGCAGCTTGGGAGGGAGCGACGAGCAGTACTTC.

CDR3 in DNA: TGTGCCTGGACACGCAACCGGCCCGATGAGCAGTTCTTC. Protein product: CAWTRNRPDEQFF. The gene calls are TRBV30 and TRBJ2-1; the D is unclear. The CDR3 is made up of 13 amino acids. V gave up 4 bases and J gave up 8 bases, with 15 bases separating them. The germline V gene has CDR1 GTSNPN and CDR2 SVGIG (reference sequence). Drawing the rest from reference TRBV30 and TRBJ2-1, the complete variable domain is SQTIHQWPATLVQPVGSPLSLECTVEGTSNPNLYWYRQAAGRGLQLLFYSVGIGQISSEVPQNLSASRPQDRQFILSSKKLLLSDSGFYLCAWTRNRPDEQFFGPGTRLTVL.

The V gene is TRBV7-9, the J gene TRBJ2-2; 8 bases are shared with TRBD1. Trimming took 10 bases from V and 1 from J; bases not matched to a gene: 8. CDR1 is SEHNR, CDR2 FQNEAQ, per germline (reference sequence). The CDR3 loop spans 15 amino acids. The CDR3 DNA is TGTGCCACAGAGGAGGACAGGGAGAACACCGGGGAGCTGTTTTTT. Translation gives CATEEDRENTGELFF.

The rearrangement links TRBV4-2 to TRBJ2-3; D is perhaps TRBD2 (5 bases). This CDR3 comprises 19 residues. Trimming stripped 4 bases from V and 4 bases from J, with 27 bases between. The germline CDR1 and CDR2 sequences are LGHNA and YNFKEQ. The CDR3 DNA reads as TGTGCCAGCAGCCTAAGGATCGGCCGATTAGATCGAGGGCCAGATACGCAGTATTTT. Protein: CASSLRIGRLDRGPDTQYF.

The CDR3 bases are TGTGCCAGCAGTCCCCCATCAGGGAAAGCTTTCTTT. This codes for CASSPPSGKAFF. This chain links TRBV27 with TRBJ1-1, with D possibly TRBD1 on 5 matching bases. The V gene's germline CDR1 is MNHEY and CDR2 SMNVEV (reference sequence). This CDR3 region has 12 residues. Trimming shortened V by 5 bases and J by 9 bases, and 13 bases separated the two germline ends.

This chain links TRBV6-5 with TRBJ2-7; D perhaps matches TRBD1 (5 bases). The V end was cut by 5 bases, the J end by 2 bases, with 16 bases between. Germline CDR1 is MNHEY and CDR2 is SVGAGI. CDR3 length: 15 residues. CDR3 bases: TGTGCCAGCAGTGAGGCAGGGCGCAAGACCTACGAGCAGTACTTC. Translated, it gives CASSEAGRKTYEQYF.

This clonotype appeared a few times. V usage is TRBV5-1 and J usage is TRBJ2-5, with TRBD1 as a possible D gene (6 bases). Germline V gene lookup returns CDR1 SGHRS and CDR2 YFSETQ. Trimming pared 0 bases from V and 3 bases from J, leaving 15 bases between. The CDR3 runs 16 residues. The CDR3 sequence is CASSLVPGAVKETQYF. As DNA, the CDR3 is TGCGCCAGCAGCTTGGTTCCAGGGGCCGTTAAAGAGACCCAGTACTTC.

V usage is TRBV29-1 and J usage is TRBJ2-3; 7 nucleotides match TRBD1. From germline, CDR1 is SQVTM and CDR2 ANQGSEA. The V gene end was trimmed by 6 bases and the J gene end by 0 bases; junction bases not matched to a gene: 6. This CDR3 contains 14 residues. The CDR3 DNA is TGCAGCGTCCGCCGGACAGGAAGCACAGATACGCAGTATTTT. This encodes CSVRRTGSTDTQYF.

The rearrangement joins TRBV7-8 to TRBJ2-6, with TRBD1 matching over 9 bases. The CDR3 spans 18 residues. Trimming cost V 5 bases and J 1 base; bases outside gene matches: 9. The germline V gene encodes CDR1 SGHVS and CDR2 FQNEAQ. CDR3 residues: CASSRTGGATSGANVLTF. CDR3 coding DNA: TGTGCCAGCAGCAGAACAGGGGGCGCAACGTCTGGGGCCAACGTCCTGACTTTC.

The chain carries TRBV3-1 and TRBJ1-5, with D possibly TRBD1 on 6 matching bases. The CDR3 spans 18 residues. Looked up from germline, CDR1 is LGHDT and CDR2 is YNNKEL (reference sequence). The V end was cut by 1 base, the J end by 2 bases, with 18 bases between. The CDR3 is CASSQVSRGAEGNQPQHF. The CDR3 region has the DNA TGTGCCAGCAGCCAAGTCTCTCGGGGGGCGGAGGGCAATCAGCCCCAGCATTTT.

J is TRBJ2-7 and V is TRBV7-2; a possible D gene is TRBD2 (7 bases). The CDR3 runs 15 residues. Per germline, CDR1 SGHTA and CDR2 FQGNSA. The V and J ends lost 5 bases and 2 bases respectively, with 16 bases between them. The CDR3 sequence is CASSGGARPAYEQYF. Here the CDR3 DNA reads TGTGCCAGCAGCGGGGGGGCCCGACCCGCCTACGAGCAGTACTTC.

Turning to this clonotype: One end of the junction varies from germline; a read error may be responsible. The chain links TRBV14 to TRBJ2-3; TRBD2 matches 12 bases. Looked up from germline, CDR1 is SGHDN and CDR2 is FVKESK. The CDR3 contains 13 residues. The CDR3 spells CASSPNPGLAGPF. CDR3 bases: TGTGCCAGCAGCCCGAATCCCGGACTAGCGGGACCTTTT.

Only a few counts were recorded for this clonotype. The chain has TRBV3-1 and TRBJ2-7; the match to TRBD2 covers 8 bases. J gave up 3 bases and V 4 bases, and 11 bases lay outside the gene matches. The CDR3 spans 16 residues. The germline gives CDR1 LGHDT, CDR2 YNNKEL (reference sequence). CDR3 in amino acids: CASSPNAIAGYYEQYF. Here the CDR3 DNA reads TGTGCCAGCAGCCCAAATGCAATAGCGGGATACTACGAGCAGTACTTC.

The chain uses TRBV6-2 or TRBV6-3 and TRBJ1-5; D is unclear. The V end lost 6 bases, the J end lost 3 bases, and 15 bases lay between the germline ends. The germline CDR1 and CDR2 sequences are MNHEY and SVGEGT. This CDR3 region has 15 residues. CDR3 bases: TGTGCCAGCAGATATACAGAAGAGTACAATCAGCCCCAGCATTTT. Encoded protein: CASRYTEEYNQPQHF.

The rearrangement uses TRBV28 and TRBJ2-7; D is ambiguous. Germline V CDR1 and CDR2: MDHEN, SYDVKM. This CDR3 spans 14 amino acids. V was shortened by 4 bases and J by 2 bases, with 12 bases between the two germline ends. For the CDR3, the DNA is TGTGCCAGCAGTTCCAATTCGCAGGCCTACGAGCAGTACTTC. It codes for CASSSNSQAYEQYF.

The genes are TRBV29-1 and TRBJ2-2; possible D gene TRBD1, 6 bases. Germline V lookup: CDR1 SQVTM, CDR2 ANQGSEA. The CDR3 has 12 residues. V was cut by 5 bases and J by 4 bases, with 8 bases left in between. The CDR3 nucleotides read TGCAGCGTTACAGGGATCACCGGGGAGCTGTTTTTT. Protein: CSVTGITGELFF.